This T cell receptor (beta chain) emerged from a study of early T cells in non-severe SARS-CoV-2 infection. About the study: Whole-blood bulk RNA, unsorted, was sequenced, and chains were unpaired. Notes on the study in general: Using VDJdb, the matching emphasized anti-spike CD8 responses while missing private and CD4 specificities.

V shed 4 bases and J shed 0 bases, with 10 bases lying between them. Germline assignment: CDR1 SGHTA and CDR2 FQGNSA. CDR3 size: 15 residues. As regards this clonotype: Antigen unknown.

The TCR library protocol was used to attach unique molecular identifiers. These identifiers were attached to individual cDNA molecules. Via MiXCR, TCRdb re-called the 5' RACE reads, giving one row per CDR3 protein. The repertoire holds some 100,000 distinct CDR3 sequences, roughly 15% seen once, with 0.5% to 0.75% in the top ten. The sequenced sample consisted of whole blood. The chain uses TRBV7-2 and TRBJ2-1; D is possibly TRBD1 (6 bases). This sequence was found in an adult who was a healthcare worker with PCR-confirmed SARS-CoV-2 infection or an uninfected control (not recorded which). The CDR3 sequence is CASSSGHSSYNEQFF. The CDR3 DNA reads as TGTGCCAGCAGCTCGGGACACAGCTCCTACAATGAGCAGTTCTTC.